The 7 T cell receptor beta chains in this list originate from one sample, sequenced in a study of blood T cells in healthy people across ages. The use of a sample-barcoded 5' primer and a J-beta primer mix characterized a second PCR of about 7 to 12 cycles. TCRdb itself ran the 5' RACE reads through MiXCR, one entry per CDR3 protein. The sample consists of about 780,000 distinct CDR3 sequences, about 45% of them appearing once. The sample consisted of blood. The source of these receptors is a man aged 80 or over in good health.

The V call is TRBV14, the J call TRBJ1-4, with TRBD1 matching 7 bases. The CDR3 covers 15 residues. Losses at the gene ends were 4 bases for V and 3 bases for J; bases not matched to a gene: 5. Germline V gives CDR1 SGHDN, CDR2 FVKESK. This chain's CDR3 is CASSPLGTANEKLFF. DNA of the CDR3: TGTGCCAGCAGCCCTCTGGGGACAGCTAATGAAAAACTGTTTTTT.

Comment on this clonotype: At one boundary the junction diverges from the germline segment, which might be a read error. Here the CDR3 DNA reads TGTGCCTGCAGCTTAGGAGACAGGGGCTACGCAGATACGCAGTATTTT. Encoded protein: CACSLGDRGYADTQYF. V is TRBV7-8 and J is TRBJ2-3; 8 positions match TRBD1. The CDR3 consists of 16 residues. Germline V gene data show CDR1 as SGHVS and CDR2 as FQNEAQ.

The chain is built from TRBV12-3 or TRBV12-4 and TRBJ2-7; D unclear. The germline V and J ends were trimmed by 6 bases and 2 bases, with 17 bases remaining between them. The CDR3 has 15 amino acids. The CDR3 is CASSPRGHVTYEQYF. The CDR3 nucleotides are TGTGCCAGCAGCCCTCGTGGCCATGTCACCTACGAGCAGTACTTC.

CDR3 in amino acids: CASGPRLAGSTDTQYF. The CDR3 DNA sequence: TGTGCCAGCGGCCCCCGACTAGCGGGAAGCACAGATACGCAGTATTTT. The J gene is TRBJ2-3, the V gene TRBV5-4; 11 nucleotides agree with TRBD2. The germline CDR1 and CDR2 sequences are SGHNT and YYREEE (reference sequence). V was pared by 7 bases and J by 0 bases, with 7 bases of the junction left unmatched. This CDR3 is 16 amino acids long. The full variable domain, its missing parts supplied by reference TRBV5-4 and TRBJ2-3, is ETGVTQSPTHLIKTRGQQVTLRCSSQSGHNTVSWYQQALGQGPQFIFQYYREEENGRGNFPPRFSGLQFPNYSSELNVNALELDDSALYLCASGPRLAGSTDTQYFGPGTRLTVL.

The chain joins TRBV29-1 to TRBJ2-7; 7 nucleotides agree with TRBD2. This CDR3 has 15 residues. Germline CDR1 and CDR2: SQVTM and ANQGSEA. J was trimmed by 0 bases and V by 4 bases; bases with no gene match: 9. CDR3 in DNA: TGCAGCGTTGCGGGGGGACCCCTGCACTCCTACGAGCAGTACTTC. It is translated as CSVAGGPLHSYEQYF.

This clonotype was seen only a few times. This chain links TRBV12-3 or TRBV12-4 with TRBJ2-3, with 8 bases aligning to TRBD2. This CDR3 has 14 amino acids. V lost 6 bases and J lost 4; bases outside the gene matches: 6. As DNA, the CDR3 is TGTGCCAGCAGCGACAGAGCGGGAGCAGATACGCAGTATTTT. Protein: CASSDRAGADTQYF.

The chain is built from TRBV3-1 and TRBJ2-2; either TRBD1 or TRBD2 may fit D (6 bases each). There are 15 residues in the CDR3. CDR1 LGHDT and CDR2 YNNKEL come from the germline V gene (reference sequence). Between the trimmed V and J ends, which lost 0 bases and 6 bases, there was a span of 11 bases. As DNA, the CDR3 is TGTGCCAGCAGCCAAGAAGGAGGGGGATCCGGGGAGCTGTTTTTT. Protein sequence: CASSQEGGGSGELFF. The full variable domain, completed using reference TRBV3-1 and TRBJ2-2, is DTAVSQTPKYLVTQMGNDKSIKCEQNLGHDTMYWYKQDSKKFLKIMFSYNNKELIINETVPNRFSPKSPDKAHLNLHINSLELGDSAVYFCASSQEGGGSGELFFGEGSRLTVL.